These T cell receptor beta chains were read from a single sample in a study of blood T cell repertoires in COVID-19. Generated by immunoSEQ multiplex PCR, the TCRdb table keeps only in-frame clones and is missing some. Of 160,000 or so clones in the sample, approximately 84% were seen once. Sequencing used peripheral blood. Source of these receptors: a woman over 75 with acute or convalescent COVID-19. The CDR3 runs from the conserved cysteine through the conserved F or W.

V gene: TRBV4-1
CDR3 length: 17
CDR3 protein: CASSSMTSGIVTDTQYF

V gene: TRBV7-3
CDR3 length: 15
CDR3 protein: CASSLGGNSGYEQYF

V gene: TRBV6-5
CDR3 length: 14
CDR3 protein: CASTATQRRQPQHF

V gene: TRBV3-1/TRBV3-2
CDR3 length: 16
CDR3 protein: CASSQNSGVPQETQYF

V gene: TRBV27
CDR3 length: 13
CDR3 protein: CASSLSGVGEQYF

V gene: TRBV29-1
CDR3 length: 13
CDR3 protein: CSVARAGANVLTF

V gene: TRBV5-1
CDR3 length: 15
CDR3 protein: CASSPTGGMSYEQYF

V gene: TRBV5-1
CDR3 length: 15
CDR3 protein: CASSLQGVYNTEAFF

V gene: TRBV14
CDR3 length: 18
CDR3 protein: CASSLRYPHRASTDSQYF

V gene: TRBV23-1
CDR3 length: 13
CDR3 protein: CASTCRGTDTQYF

V gene: TRBV30
CDR3 length: 14
CDR3 protein: CAWSVGGYEETQYF

V gene: TRBV7-8
CDR3 length: 14
CDR3 protein: CASSLTWGVDGYTF

V gene: TRBV29-1
CDR3 length: 14
CDR3 protein: CSVARDSSPLKQYF

V gene: TRBV5-1
CDR3 length: 15
CDR3 protein: CASSLDGIYVTEAFF

V gene: TRBV5-1
CDR3 length: 15
CDR3 protein: CASSLAGQGGYGYTF

V gene: TRBV6-1
CDR3 length: 15
CDR3 protein: CASSEGGAGVGEQYF

V gene: TRBV3-1/TRBV3-2
CDR3 length: 16
CDR3 protein: CASSQDLGQGNTEAFF

V gene: TRBV5-4
CDR3 length: 17
CDR3 protein: CASSPKTGGKSAGELFF

V gene: TRBV3-1/TRBV3-2
CDR3 length: 16
CDR3 protein: CASSPRAGLITDTQYF

V gene: TRBV15
CDR3 length: 15
CDR3 protein: CATSRVQGAGEKLFF

V gene: TRBV7-7
CDR3 length: 15
CDR3 protein: CASSLGGQAQETQYF

V gene: TRBV9
CDR3 length: 16
CDR3 protein: CASSGFTGLPNYGYTF

V gene: TRBV5-1
CDR3 length: 20
CDR3 protein: CASSPGTSGRAPSSYNEQFF

V gene: TRBV30
CDR3 length: 13
CDR3 protein: CAWTQQGGTEAFF

V gene: TRBV28
CDR3 length: 14
CDR3 protein: CASRKLSSYNEQFF

V gene: TRBV18
CDR3 length: 13
CDR3 protein: CASSQGLNEPQHF

V gene: TRBV5-1
CDR3 length: 14
CDR3 protein: CASSLNIGSYEQYF

V gene: TRBV27
CDR3 length: 14
CDR3 protein: CASSYLAGGSEQYF

V gene: TRBV19
CDR3 length: 13
CDR3 protein: CASKAGPSYEQYF

V gene: TRBV4-2
CDR3 length: 14
CDR3 protein: CASGSGGGDYGYTF

V gene: TRBV3-1/TRBV3-2
CDR3 length: 16
CDR3 protein: CASSSRLRDRVYGYTF

V gene: TRBV27
CDR3 length: 14
CDR3 protein: CASSRGRYTGELFF

V gene: TRBV4-2
CDR3 length: 16
CDR3 protein: CASSGRDRVVGTEAFF

V gene: TRBV2
CDR3 length: 12
CDR3 protein: CASSDIGREAFF

V gene: TRBV5-5
CDR3 length: 15
CDR3 protein: CASSLDGRADEEQFF

V gene: TRBV6-5
CDR3 length: 16
CDR3 protein: CASSYDRGLGGNTIYF

V gene: TRBV7-8
CDR3 length: 15
CDR3 protein: CASSLETRLNQPQHF

V gene: TRBV27
CDR3 length: 14
CDR3 protein: CASSPGTTTDTQYF

V gene: TRBV5-1
CDR3 length: 15
CDR3 protein: CASSLGVAQGGELFF

V gene: TRBV30
CDR3 length: 13
CDR3 protein: CAWSVQRGYGYTF

V gene: TRBV6-5
CDR3 length: 15
CDR3 protein: CASSPRYGGDSPLHF

V gene: TRBV2
CDR3 length: 14
CDR3 protein: CASRSRGHTDTQYF

V gene: TRBV5-1
CDR3 length: 16
CDR3 protein: CASSSYGRSEADTQYF

V gene: TRBV2
CDR3 length: 13
CDR3 protein: CASGDTFTDTQYF

V gene: TRBV7-8
CDR3 length: 16
CDR3 protein: CASSSSGVSSYNEQFF

V gene: TRBV5-1
CDR3 length: 13
CDR3 protein: CASSLGGYGEAFF

V gene: TRBV18
CDR3 length: 14
CDR3 protein: CASSPGGKRETQYF

V gene: TRBV3-1/TRBV3-2
CDR3 length: 18
CDR3 protein: CASSHDITSGGYTDTQYF

V gene: TRBV11-2
CDR3 length: 12
CDR3 protein: CASSLGLLTQYF

V gene: TRBV14
CDR3 length: 16
CDR3 protein: CASSQAGTASSYGYTF

V gene: TRBV25-1
CDR3 length: 14
CDR3 protein: CASSFAGGLGSYTF

V gene: TRBV28
CDR3 length: 14
CDR3 protein: CASSPVNSNYGYTF

V gene: TRBV7-2
CDR3 length: 14
CDR3 protein: CASSLVPTGYGYTF